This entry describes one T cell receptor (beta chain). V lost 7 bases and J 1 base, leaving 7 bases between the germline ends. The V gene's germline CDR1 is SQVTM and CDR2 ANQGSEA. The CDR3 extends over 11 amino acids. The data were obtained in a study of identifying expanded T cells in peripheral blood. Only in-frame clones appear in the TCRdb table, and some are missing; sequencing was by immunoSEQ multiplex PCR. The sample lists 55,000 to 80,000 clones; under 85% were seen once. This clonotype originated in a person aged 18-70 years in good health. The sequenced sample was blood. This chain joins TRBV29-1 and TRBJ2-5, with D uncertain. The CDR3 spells CSARFQETQYF. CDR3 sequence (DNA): TGCAGCGCAAGATTCCAAGAGACCCAGTACTTC.